This T cell receptor (beta chain) was obtained from a study of T cell changes during pregnancy in multiple sclerosis. Only in-frame clones appear in the TCRdb table, and some are missing; sequencing was by immunoSEQ multiplex PCR. The sample includes 65,000 to 85,000 clones, more than 80% of them seen just once. From germline, CDR1 is LGHNA and CDR2 YNFKEQ. This CDR3 comprises 15 residues. The V and J ends lost 0 bases and 5 bases respectively, with 13 bases between them. Material: peripheral blood, obtained in the first trimester of pregnancy. This receptor was taken from a female donor in good health, enrolled as a control in a pregnancy study. This chain connects TRBV4-2 to TRBJ1-1; tentative D call: TRBD1 (5 bases). The CDR3 sequence is CASSQEGGRRTEAFF. In DNA form, the CDR3 reads TGTGCCAGCAGCCAAGAGGGGGGGAGGAGAACTGAAGCTTTCTTT.